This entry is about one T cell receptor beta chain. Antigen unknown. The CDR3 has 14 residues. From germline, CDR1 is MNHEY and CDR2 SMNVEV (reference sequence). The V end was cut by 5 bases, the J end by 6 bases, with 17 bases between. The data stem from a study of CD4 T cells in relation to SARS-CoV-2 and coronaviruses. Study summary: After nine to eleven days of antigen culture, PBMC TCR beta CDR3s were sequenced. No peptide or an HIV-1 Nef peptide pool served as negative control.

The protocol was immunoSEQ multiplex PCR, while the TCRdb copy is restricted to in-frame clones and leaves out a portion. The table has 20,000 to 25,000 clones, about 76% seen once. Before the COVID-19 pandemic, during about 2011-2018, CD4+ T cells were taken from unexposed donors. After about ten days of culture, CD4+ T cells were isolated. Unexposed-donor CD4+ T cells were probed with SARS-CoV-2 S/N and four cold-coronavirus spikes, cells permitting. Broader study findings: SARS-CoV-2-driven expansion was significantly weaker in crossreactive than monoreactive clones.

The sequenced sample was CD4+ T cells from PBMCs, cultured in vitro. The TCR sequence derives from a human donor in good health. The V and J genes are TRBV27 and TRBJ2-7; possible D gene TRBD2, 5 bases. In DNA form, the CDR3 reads TGTGCCAGCAGTACTAGGGCCCAATCTTCCGAGCAGTACTTC. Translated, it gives CASSTRAQSSEQYF.